This T cell receptor beta chain originates from a study of blood T cell repertoires in COVID-19. Study background: Material from acute and convalescent COVID-19 was sourced from the United States, Italy and Spain.

In the authors' methods: The assay estimated nucleated cells by amplifying reference gene primers. Assay used: immunoSEQ multiplex PCR; TCRdb lists only in-frame clones, some missing. V and J calls and clone size come straight from that table; D and trimming were deduced from the DNA. The table shows 110,000 or so clones, with more than 80% occurring only once. CDR1 and CDR2 from the germline V gene are SGHDT and YYEEEE. This CDR3 is 15 amino acids long. Trimming took 3 bases from V and 3 from J, leaving 15 bases between them. The source of this sequence is a woman between 40 and 55 years old with acute or convalescent COVID-19. V and J are TRBV5-6 and TRBJ1-2; possibly TRBD1 for D (5 bases). The source material was peripheral blood. This CDR3 reads CASSSPRQRYYGYTF. The CDR3 DNA is TGTGCCAGCAGCTCCCCTCGACAGCGATACTATGGCTACACCTTC.